What follows are 9 T cell receptor beta chains derived from one specimen sequenced in a study of blood T cell repertoires in COVID-19. TCRdb keeps only in-frame clones here, not all; method: immunoSEQ multiplex PCR. The sample records around 50,000 clones, roughly 80% being singletons. Sequencing input: PBMCs or T cells enriched from blood (not recorded which). These receptors all stem from a woman in her fifties or sixties with acute COVID-19.

This chain connects TRBV6-5 to TRBJ1-1; D not resolved. Per the germline V gene, CDR1 is MNHEY and CDR2 is SVGAGI. Trimming left V 0 bases short and J 1 base short, with 12 bases between. The CDR3 is 16 amino acids. The CDR3 loop is CASSYSAYTANTEAFF. CDR3 coding DNA: TGTGCCAGCAGTTACTCCGCCTATACAGCGAACACTGAAGCTTTCTTT.

The rearrangement joins TRBV2 to TRBJ1-1, with a possible D match to TRBD1 (5 bases). This CDR3 is built from 13 residues. CDR1 SNHLY and CDR2 FYNNEI come from the germline V gene. Deletions cut 6 bases from V and 1 base from J, with 9 bases between. The CDR3 DNA reads TGTGCCAGCAGAGAGACAGCGAACACTGAAGCTTTCTTT. Translation: CASRETANTEAFF. The full variable domain, its missing parts supplied by reference TRBV2 and TRBJ1-1, is EPEVTQTPSHQVTQMGQEVILRCVPISNHLYFYWYRQILGQKVEFLVSFYNNEISEKSEIFDDQFSVERPDGSNFTLKIRSTKLEDSAMYFCASRETANTEAFFGQGTRLTVV.

This chain links TRBV23-1 with TRBJ1-5; D gene unclear. TRBV23-1 belongs to the ORF category, with a function that is uncertain. V shed 5 bases and J shed 9 bases, with 14 bases lying between them. The CDR3 totals 13 residues. CDR3 nucleotide sequence: TGCGCCAGCAGTTCCCTAACCTTGCGGCCCCAGCATTTT. Translation gives CASSSLTLRPQHF.

This chain connects TRBV7-9 to TRBJ2-7; 10 bases fit TRBD2. The CDR3 has 17 residues. The ends lost 0 bases at V and 7 bases at J; junction bases unmatched: 12. Germline assignment: CDR1 SEHNR and CDR2 FQNEAQ (reference sequence). The CDR3 reads CASSLALTSGAREEQYF. CDR3 nucleotides: TGTGCCAGCAGCTTAGCTCTCACTAGCGGGGCCCGGGAGGAGCAGTACTTC. Full variable domain (missing parts from reference TRBV7-9 and TRBJ2-7): DTGVSQNPRHKITKRGQNVTFRCDPISEHNRLYWYRQTLGQGPEFLTYFQNEAQLEKSRLLSDRFSAERPKGSFSTLEIQRTEQGDSAMYLCASSLALTSGAREEQYFGPGTRLTVT.

V is TRBV10-2 and J is TRBJ2-3; 10 bases line up with TRBD2. With V trimmed by 3 bases and J by 1 base, 4 bases remained unmatched. In germline, CDR1 is WSHSY, CDR2 SAAADI. The CDR3 runs to 16 residues. The CDR3 DNA follows: TGCGCCAGCAGTGAAGGCCTAGCGGGGGGCACAGATACGCAGTATTTT. Amino acids: CASSEGLAGGTDTQYF.

J is TRBJ2-7 and V is TRBV7-8, with no clear D. The CDR3 has 13 amino acids. V lost 5 bases and J lost 3, with 11 bases in between. Looked up from germline, CDR1 is SGHVS and CDR2 is FQNEAQ. This chain's CDR3 is CASSSAPIYEQYF. CDR3 in DNA: TGTGCCAGCAGCAGCGCCCCGATCTACGAGCAGTACTTC.

The chain carries TRBV30 and TRBJ1-2; D ambiguous. Per germline, CDR1 GTSNPN and CDR2 SVGIG (reference sequence). The CDR3 is 11 residues long. V dropped 6 bases and J dropped 8 bases, with 13 bases sitting between them. This CDR3 reads CACRPRGGYTF. DNA for the CDR3: TGTGCCTGCCGCCCTCGAGGAGGCTACACCTTC.

The table lists this clone with a few counts. The chain links TRBV28 to TRBJ2-3; a possible D gene is TRBD1 (5 bases). The germline CDR1 and CDR2 sequences are MDHEN and SYDVKM. The CDR3 loop spans 16 amino acids. The V end was cut by 5 bases, the J end by 3 bases, with 18 bases between. The CDR3 region has the DNA TGTGCCAGCAGTGACCGATTTACAGGAAGGACAGATACGCAGTATTTT. This translates into CASSDRFTGRTDTQYF. Using reference TRBV28 and TRBJ2-3 for the parts outside the CDR3, the full variable domain is DVKVTQSSRYLVKRTGEKVFLECVQDMDHENMFWYRQDPGLGLRLIYFSYDVKMKEKGDIPEGYSVSREKKERFSLILESASTNQTSMYLCASSDRFTGRTDTQYFGPGTRLTVL.

V is TRBV11-2 and J is TRBJ1-3, with a weak D call TRBD1 (5 bases). This CDR3 is 16 amino acids long. Germline values: CDR1 SGHAT, CDR2 FQNNGV. Deletions cut 5 bases from V and 0 bases from J, with 14 bases between. As DNA, the CDR3 is TGTGCCAGCAGCCCTGGCCTTAGGGGCTCTGGAAACACCATATATTTT. It is translated as CASSPGLRGSGNTIYF.